Listed below are T cell receptor beta chains from one sample, sequenced in a study of cytomegalovirus exposure and HLA in healthy donors. This table comes from immunoSEQ multiplex PCR, and its TCRdb copy is limited to in-frame clones, with some not included. Among 95,000 to 130,000 clones listed, approximately 81% were seen once. The sequencing input was PBMCs. These receptors all come from a woman aged 30 to 39 in good health and CMV-seronegative. The CDR3 runs from the conserved cysteine through the conserved F or W. A D gene is named only where the DNA matches it firmly. Size tells how often a clone was seen (once, few, many) or the class of an expanded clone, and some rows leave it out.

>few|TRBJ2-1|-|TRBV11-3|14
TGTGCCAGCAGTCAGGGATTCGGGGGTTCCCAGCAGTTCTTC
CASSQGFGGSQQFF
>-|TRBJ2-5|TRBD2|TRBV7-9|14
TGTGCCAGCAGCTTAATGGCGGGAGGGGAGACCCAGTACTTC
CASSLMAGGETQYF
>few|TRBJ2-1|TRBD2|TRBV7-3|14
TGTGCCAGCACCCTAGCGGGAGCGAACAATGAGCAGTTCTTC
CASTLAGANNEQFF
>-|TRBJ2-7|-|TRBV7-8|12
TGTGCCAGCAGCTTAGCGGCGGGGGAGCAGTACTTC
CASSLAAGEQYF
>-|TRBJ2-1|TRBD2|TRBV27|17
TGTGCCAGCAGTCCGACCCCTGCCTTCGGGGGGGGCAATGAGCAGTTCTTC
CASSPTPAFGGGNEQFF
>-|TRBJ2-7|TRBD1|TRBV28|13
TGTGCCAGCAGTCCTCCGAACCGGGACAGGGGAGTTTTC
CASSPPNRDRGVF
>-|TRBJ1-2|-|TRBV5-6|12
TGTGCCAGCAGCTTGGTCCCAGGAGGCTACACCTTC
CASSLVPGGYTF
>-|TRBJ1-2|-|TRBV25-1|12
TGTGCCAGCAGTGAGAGTTACTATGGCTACACCTTC
CASSESYYGYTF
>-|TRBJ2-3|-|TRBV6-5|16
TGTGCCAGCAGTTACTCGAGAATATCTAGCACAGATACGCAGTATTTT
CASSYSRISSTDTQYF
>-|TRBJ2-3|-|TRBV6-1|15
TGTGCCAGCAGTGGTGGGGCGGCTAGCACAGATACGCAGTATTTT
CASSGGAASTDTQYF
>-|TRBJ2-7|TRBD1|TRBV28|15
TGTGCCTCATCGGCAGGGACAGGGGGCTCCTACGAGCAGTACTTC
CASSAGTGGSYEQYF
>-|TRBJ2-1|TRBD2|TRBV6-1|16
TGTGCCAGCAGTGAACCAGCGGGAGGTTCCTACAATGAGCAGTTCTTC
CASSEPAGGSYNEQFF
>-|TRBJ1-5|-|TRBV15|17
TGTGCCACCAGCGCCCAATTGACAGCGATGGGCAATCAGCCCCAGCATTTT
CATSAQLTAMGNQPQHF
>-|TRBJ1-1|-|TRBV28|12
TGTGCCAGCACCATGGGGCAGGGTGAAGCTTTCTTT
CASTMGQGEAFF
>-|TRBJ2-7|TRBD1|TRBV27|14
TGTGCCAGCAGTATACTCGGACAGGGAGGTGAGCAGTACTTC
CASSILGQGGEQYF
>-|TRBJ2-1|TRBD2|TRBV28|17
TGTGCCAGCAGCCTGGGACTAGCGGGAGGATTATACAATGAGCAGTTCTTC
CASSLGLAGGLYNEQFF
>-|TRBJ2-4|-|TRBV5-1|15
TGCGCCAGCAGCTTGGAGTACCGGGGAGAAAACATTCAGTACTTC
CASSLEYRGENIQYF
>-|TRBJ1-5|-|TRBV2|13
TGTGCCAGCCACGGACAGAGCAATCAGCCCCAGCATTTT
CASHGQSNQPQHF
>-|TRBJ2-1|-|TRBV29-1|13
TGCAGCGTGGAGGGACAGTCCTACAATGAGCAGTTCTTC
CSVEGQSYNEQFF
>once|TRBJ2-7|TRBD2|TRBV10-1|15
TGCGCCACCCAACTTACTAGCGGGAGTAACTACGAGCAGTACTTC
CATQLTSGSNYEQYF
>few|TRBJ2-1|TRBD2|TRBV27|16
TGTGCCAGCAGGATGGGGACTAGCGGGACCTACAATGAGCAGTTCTTC
CASRMGTSGTYNEQFF
>-|TRBJ2-5|-|TRBV7-2|15
TGTGCCAGCAGCTTTACTGAGACGGGTCGGGGGACCCAGTACTTC
CASSFTETGRGTQYF
>-|TRBJ2-7|-|TRBV6-5|13
TGTGCCAGCAGTCGCCCCAGCGACTACGAGCAGTACTTC
CASSRPSDYEQYF
>-|TRBJ2-7|TRBD1|TRBV7-6|15
TGTGCCAGCCTAGACGCCGGGACAGGGGTCTCTGAGCAGTACTTC
CASLDAGTGVSEQYF
>-|TRBJ2-3|TRBD2|TRBV5-1|15
TGCGCCAGCAGCCCGGGGGGGACGGGCACAGATACGCAGTATTTT
CASSPGGTGTDTQYF
>few|TRBJ2-7|-|TRBV19|13
TGTGCCAGTAGTATAGTTGGCGGTGGCGAGCAGTACTTC
CASSIVGGGEQYF
>-|TRBJ2-1|TRBD2|TRBV9|15
TGTGCCAGCAGCCCCCTAGCGGGAGGCTACAATGAGCAGTTCTTC
CASSPLAGGYNEQFF
>-|TRBJ2-1|TRBD2|TRBV11-2|13
TGTGCCAGCAGCCCCGGGGGGGCTAATGAGCAGTTCTTC
CASSPGGANEQFF
>-|TRBJ1-4|TRBD1|TRBV9|14
TGTGCCAGCAGCGCCGGGACAGAATATGAAAAACTGTTTTTT
CASSAGTEYEKLFF
>-|TRBJ2-7|TRBD1|TRBV11-2|16
TGTGCCAGCAGCTTCGGTTCAGGGGGTATCTCCTACGAGCAGTACTTC
CASSFGSGGISYEQYF
>few|TRBJ1-1|TRBD1|TRBV10-2|15
TGCGCCAGCAAGATTCCACAGGGGGCCAGCACTGAAGCTTTCTTT
CASKIPQGASTEAFF
>few|TRBJ2-7|-|TRBV5-1|15
TGCGCCAGCAGCTTGTCTATTAGGGGTGCCCACGAGCAGTACTTC
CASSLSIRGAHEQYF
>-|TRBJ2-7|TRBD1|TRBV11-3|13
TGTGCCAGCAGCTCCCACAGGGGGAGCGAGCAGTACTTC
CASSSHRGSEQYF
>-|TRBJ2-1|TRBD2|TRBV15|17
TGTGCCACCAGCTCAACTTCAGGACTAGCGGGAGGCAATGAGCAGTTCTTC
CATSSTSGLAGGNEQFF
>few|TRBJ2-1|TRBD2|TRBV10-2|14
TGCGCCATTAAGACTAGCGGGAGTATTGCCGCACAGTTCTTC
CAIKTSGSIAAQFF
>-|TRBJ2-2|-|TRBV5-1|14
TGCGCCAGCTCTTGGCAGGAGAACACCGGGGAGCTGTTTTTT
CASSWQENTGELFF